Following are 5 T cell receptor beta chains from one sample sequenced in a study of blood T cells in healthy people across ages. It was with a sample-barcoded 5' primer and a J-beta primer mix that a second PCR of about 7 to 12 cycles was run. TCRdb passed the 5' RACE reads through MiXCR, listing each CDR3 protein once. The sample contains approximately 2,000,000 distinct CDR3 sequences, more than 35% of which appear only once. Material for sequencing was blood. These receptor sequences come from a human donor in good health.

This clonotype was seen repeatedly, ten times or more. This rearrangement joins TRBV6-5 to TRBJ1-2, with D possibly TRBD1 on 5 matching bases. V was clipped by 0 bases and J by 6 bases, with 8 bases between them. This CDR3 has 13 residues. Looked up from germline, CDR1 is MNHEY and CDR2 is SVGAGI. CDR3 amino acids: CASSYSGVHGYTF. The CDR3 bases are TGTGCCAGCAGTTACTCAGGGGTTCATGGCTACACCTTC.

V usage is TRBV25-1 and J usage is TRBJ2-5, with D possibly being TRBD1 or TRBD2 (5 bases each). The germline V gene encodes CDR1 MGHDK and CDR2 SYGVNS. The CDR3 covers 15 residues. V was shortened by 4 bases and J by 4 bases, with 16 bases between the two germline ends. CDR3 loop: CASSGPRVGGETQYF. The CDR3 bases are TGTGCCAGCAGTGGTCCCCGGGTTGGGGGAGAGACCCAGTACTTC.

This chain links TRBV28 with TRBJ1-1, with D unresolved. Germline V CDR1 and CDR2: MDHEN, SYDVKM. This CDR3 comprises 11 residues. The germline V and J ends were trimmed by 9 bases and 4 bases, with 9 bases remaining between them. CDR3 coding DNA: TGTGCCAGTCGTATTGGCACTGAAGCTTTCTTT. Translating gives CASRIGTEAFF. Full variable domain (missing parts from reference TRBV28 and TRBJ1-1): DVKVTQSSRYLVKRTGEKVFLECVQDMDHENMFWYRQDPGLGLRLIYFSYDVKMKEKGDIPEGYSVSREKKERFSLILESASTNQTSMYLCASRIGTEAFFGQGTRLTVV.

The chain has TRBV7-3 and TRBJ2-1; D is ambiguous. Germline-derived CDR1 and CDR2 are SGHTA and FQGTGA. V was trimmed by 5 bases and J by 10 bases, leaving 15 bases between them. This CDR3 contains 13 residues. Here the CDR3 DNA reads TGTGCCAGCAGCCCCCCCGGATCCTTAGAGCAGTTCTTC. Translated, it gives CASSPPGSLEQFF. The whole variable domain, remainder taken from reference TRBV7-3 and TRBJ2-1, is GAGVSQTPSNKVTEKGKYVELRCDPISGHTALYWYRQSLGQGPEFLIYFQGTGAADDSGLPNDRFFAVRPEGSVSTLKIQRTERGDSAVYLCASSPPGSLEQFFGPGTRLTVL.

The chain combines TRBV10-3 with TRBJ2-1; D might be TRBD1 (6 bases). The CDR3 is made up of 14 amino acids. Deletions cut 4 bases from V and 8 bases from J, with 15 bases between. Per germline, CDR1 ENHRY and CDR2 SYGVKD. DNA for the CDR3: TGTGCCATCAGTGCCTCTAACAGGGACGATGAGCAGTTCTTC. This encodes CAISASNRDDEQFF.